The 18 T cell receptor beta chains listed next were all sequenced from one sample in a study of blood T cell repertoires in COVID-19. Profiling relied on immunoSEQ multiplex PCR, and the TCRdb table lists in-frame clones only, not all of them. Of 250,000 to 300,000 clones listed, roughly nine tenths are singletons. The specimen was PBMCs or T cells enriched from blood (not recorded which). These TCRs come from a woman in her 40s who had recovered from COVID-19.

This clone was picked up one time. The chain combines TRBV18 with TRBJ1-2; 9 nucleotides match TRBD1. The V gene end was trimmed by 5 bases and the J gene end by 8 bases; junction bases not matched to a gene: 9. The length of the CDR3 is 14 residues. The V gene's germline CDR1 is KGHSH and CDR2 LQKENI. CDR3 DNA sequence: TGTGCCAGCTCATCGACAGGGGGTTCTTGGGGCTACACCTTC. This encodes CASSSTGGSWGYTF.

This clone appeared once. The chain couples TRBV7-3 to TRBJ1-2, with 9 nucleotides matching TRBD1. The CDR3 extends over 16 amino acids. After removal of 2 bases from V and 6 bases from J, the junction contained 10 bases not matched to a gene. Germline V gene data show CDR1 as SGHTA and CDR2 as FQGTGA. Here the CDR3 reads CASSLSGQGIFHGYTF. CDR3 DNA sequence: TGTGCCAGCAGCTTATCGGGACAGGGAATCTTTCATGGCTACACCTTC.

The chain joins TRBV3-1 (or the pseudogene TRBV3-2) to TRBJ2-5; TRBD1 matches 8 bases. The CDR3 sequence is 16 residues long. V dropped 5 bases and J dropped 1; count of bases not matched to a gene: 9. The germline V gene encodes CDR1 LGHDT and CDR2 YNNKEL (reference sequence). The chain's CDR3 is CASSTRDRSSQETQYF. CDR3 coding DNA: TGTGCCAGCAGCACCAGGGACAGGTCGTCCCAAGAGACCCAGTACTTC.

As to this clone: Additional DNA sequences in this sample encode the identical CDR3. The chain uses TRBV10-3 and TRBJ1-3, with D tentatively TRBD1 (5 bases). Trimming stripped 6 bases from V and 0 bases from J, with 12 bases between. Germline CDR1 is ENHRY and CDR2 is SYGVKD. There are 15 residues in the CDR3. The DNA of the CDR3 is TGTGCCATCAGACCGGACACGAGCTCTGGAAACACCATATATTTT. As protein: CAIRPDTSSGNTIYF.

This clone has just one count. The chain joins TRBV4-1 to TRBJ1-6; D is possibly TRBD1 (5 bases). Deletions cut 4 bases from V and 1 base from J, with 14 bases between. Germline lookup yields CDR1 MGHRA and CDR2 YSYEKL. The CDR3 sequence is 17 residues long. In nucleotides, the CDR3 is TGCGCCAGCAGCCTGCGGGGGGGAAGATCCTATAATTCACCCCTCCACTTT. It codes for CASSLRGGRSYNSPLHF.

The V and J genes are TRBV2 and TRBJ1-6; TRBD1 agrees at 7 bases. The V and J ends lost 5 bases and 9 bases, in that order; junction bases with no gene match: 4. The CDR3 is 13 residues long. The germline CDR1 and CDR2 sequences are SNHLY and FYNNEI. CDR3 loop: CASSTRQGSPLHF. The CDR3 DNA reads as TGTGCCAGCAGTACCAGACAGGGTTCACCCCTCCACTTT. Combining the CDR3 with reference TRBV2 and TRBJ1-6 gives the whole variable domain EPEVTQTPSHQVTQMGQEVILRCVPISNHLYFYWYRQILGQKVEFLVSFYNNEISEKSEIFDDQFSVERPDGSNFTLKIRSTKLEDSAMYFCASSTRQGSPLHFGNGTRLTVT.

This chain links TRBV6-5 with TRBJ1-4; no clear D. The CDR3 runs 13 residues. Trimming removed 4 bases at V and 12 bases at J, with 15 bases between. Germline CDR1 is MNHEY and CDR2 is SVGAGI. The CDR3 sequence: CASSSPRRRELFF. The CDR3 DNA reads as TGTGCCAGCAGTTCCCCTAGGCGTCGGGAACTGTTTTTT.

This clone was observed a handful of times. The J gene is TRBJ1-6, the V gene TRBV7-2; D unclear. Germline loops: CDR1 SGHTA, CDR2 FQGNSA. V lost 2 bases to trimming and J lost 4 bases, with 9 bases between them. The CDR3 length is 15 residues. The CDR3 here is CASSLSGNYNSPLHF. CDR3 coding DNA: TGTGCCAGCAGCTTATCGGGGAATTATAATTCACCCCTCCACTTT.

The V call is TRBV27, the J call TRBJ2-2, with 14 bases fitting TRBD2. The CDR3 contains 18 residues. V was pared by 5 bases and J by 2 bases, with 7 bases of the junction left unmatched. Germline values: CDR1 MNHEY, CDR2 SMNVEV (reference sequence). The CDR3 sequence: CASSLGTSGRVNTGELFF. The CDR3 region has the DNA TGTGCCAGCAGTCTCGGGACTAGCGGGAGAGTAAACACCGGGGAGCTGTTTTTT.

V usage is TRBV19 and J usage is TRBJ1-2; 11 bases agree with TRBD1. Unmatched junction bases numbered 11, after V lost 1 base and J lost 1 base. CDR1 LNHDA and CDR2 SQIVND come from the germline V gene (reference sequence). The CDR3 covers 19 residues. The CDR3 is CASSIVLPGQGDLNYGYTF. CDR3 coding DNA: TGTGCCAGTAGTATAGTCCTCCCGGGACAGGGGGACCTTAACTATGGCTACACCTTC.

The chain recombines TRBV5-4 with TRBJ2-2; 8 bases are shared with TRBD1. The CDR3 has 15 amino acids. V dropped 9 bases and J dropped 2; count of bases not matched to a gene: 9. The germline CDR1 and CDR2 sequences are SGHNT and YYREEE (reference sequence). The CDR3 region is CATNQGAGNTGELFF. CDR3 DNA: TGTGCCACCAATCAGGGGGCGGGAAACACCGGGGAGCTGTTTTTT.

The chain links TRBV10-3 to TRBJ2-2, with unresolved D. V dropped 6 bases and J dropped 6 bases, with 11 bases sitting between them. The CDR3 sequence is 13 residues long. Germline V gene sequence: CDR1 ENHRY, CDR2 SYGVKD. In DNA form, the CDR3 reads TGTGCCATCAGCGTCGTCTCGTCCGGGGAGCTGTTTTTT. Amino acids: CAISVVSSGELFF.

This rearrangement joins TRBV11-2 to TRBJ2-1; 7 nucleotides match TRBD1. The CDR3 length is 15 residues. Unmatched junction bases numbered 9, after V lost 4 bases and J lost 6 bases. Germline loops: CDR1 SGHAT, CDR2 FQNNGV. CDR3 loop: CASSWATGVANEQFF. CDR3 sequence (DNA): TGTGCCAGCAGCTGGGCCACAGGGGTAGCCAATGAGCAGTTCTTC.

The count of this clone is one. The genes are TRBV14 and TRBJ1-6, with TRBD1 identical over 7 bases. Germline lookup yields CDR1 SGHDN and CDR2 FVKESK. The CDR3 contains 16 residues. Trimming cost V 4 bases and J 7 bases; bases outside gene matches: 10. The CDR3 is CASSPNGDRVNSPLHF. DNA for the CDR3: TGTGCCAGCAGCCCGAATGGAGACAGGGTCAATTCACCCCTCCACTTT.

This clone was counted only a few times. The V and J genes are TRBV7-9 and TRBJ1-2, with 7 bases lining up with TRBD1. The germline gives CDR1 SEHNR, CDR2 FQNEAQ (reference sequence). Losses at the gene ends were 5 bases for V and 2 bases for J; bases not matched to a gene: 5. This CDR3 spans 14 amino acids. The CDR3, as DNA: TGTGCCAGCAGCCCAGAGACAGGGAACTATGGCTACACCTTC. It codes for CASSPETGNYGYTF. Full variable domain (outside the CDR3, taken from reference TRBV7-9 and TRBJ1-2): DTGVSQNPRHKITKRGQNVTFRCDPISEHNRLYWYRQTLGQGPEFLTYFQNEAQLEKSRLLSDRFSAERPKGSFSTLEIQRTEQGDSAMYLCASSPETGNYGYTFGSGTRLTVV.

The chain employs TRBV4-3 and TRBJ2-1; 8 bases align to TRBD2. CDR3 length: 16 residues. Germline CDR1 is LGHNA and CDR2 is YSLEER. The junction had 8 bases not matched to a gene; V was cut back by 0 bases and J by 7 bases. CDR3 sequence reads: CASSQDIAGGPNEQFF. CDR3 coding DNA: TGCGCCAGCAGCCAAGATATCGCGGGAGGCCCGAATGAGCAGTTCTTC.

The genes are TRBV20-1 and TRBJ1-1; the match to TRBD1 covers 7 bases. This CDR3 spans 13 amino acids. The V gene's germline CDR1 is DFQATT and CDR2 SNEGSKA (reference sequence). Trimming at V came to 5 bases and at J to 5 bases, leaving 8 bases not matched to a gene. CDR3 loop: CSAGAQGRTEAFF. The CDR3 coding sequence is TGCAGTGCTGGTGCACAGGGGCGGACTGAAGCTTTCTTT.

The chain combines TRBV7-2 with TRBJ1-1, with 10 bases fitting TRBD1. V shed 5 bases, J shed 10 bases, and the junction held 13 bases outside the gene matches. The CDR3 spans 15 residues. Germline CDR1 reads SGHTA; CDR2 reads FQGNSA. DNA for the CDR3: TGTGCCAGCAGCACCAAGACAGGGGGCGCTCCCCGAGCTTTCTTT. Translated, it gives CASSTKTGGAPRAFF. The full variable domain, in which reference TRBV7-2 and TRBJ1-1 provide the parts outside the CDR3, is GAGVSQSPSNKVTEKGKDVELRCDPISGHTALYWYRQSLGQGLEFLIYFQGNSAPDKSGLPSDRFSAERTGGSVSTLTIQRTQQEDSAVYLCASSTKTGGAPRAFFGQGTRLTVV.